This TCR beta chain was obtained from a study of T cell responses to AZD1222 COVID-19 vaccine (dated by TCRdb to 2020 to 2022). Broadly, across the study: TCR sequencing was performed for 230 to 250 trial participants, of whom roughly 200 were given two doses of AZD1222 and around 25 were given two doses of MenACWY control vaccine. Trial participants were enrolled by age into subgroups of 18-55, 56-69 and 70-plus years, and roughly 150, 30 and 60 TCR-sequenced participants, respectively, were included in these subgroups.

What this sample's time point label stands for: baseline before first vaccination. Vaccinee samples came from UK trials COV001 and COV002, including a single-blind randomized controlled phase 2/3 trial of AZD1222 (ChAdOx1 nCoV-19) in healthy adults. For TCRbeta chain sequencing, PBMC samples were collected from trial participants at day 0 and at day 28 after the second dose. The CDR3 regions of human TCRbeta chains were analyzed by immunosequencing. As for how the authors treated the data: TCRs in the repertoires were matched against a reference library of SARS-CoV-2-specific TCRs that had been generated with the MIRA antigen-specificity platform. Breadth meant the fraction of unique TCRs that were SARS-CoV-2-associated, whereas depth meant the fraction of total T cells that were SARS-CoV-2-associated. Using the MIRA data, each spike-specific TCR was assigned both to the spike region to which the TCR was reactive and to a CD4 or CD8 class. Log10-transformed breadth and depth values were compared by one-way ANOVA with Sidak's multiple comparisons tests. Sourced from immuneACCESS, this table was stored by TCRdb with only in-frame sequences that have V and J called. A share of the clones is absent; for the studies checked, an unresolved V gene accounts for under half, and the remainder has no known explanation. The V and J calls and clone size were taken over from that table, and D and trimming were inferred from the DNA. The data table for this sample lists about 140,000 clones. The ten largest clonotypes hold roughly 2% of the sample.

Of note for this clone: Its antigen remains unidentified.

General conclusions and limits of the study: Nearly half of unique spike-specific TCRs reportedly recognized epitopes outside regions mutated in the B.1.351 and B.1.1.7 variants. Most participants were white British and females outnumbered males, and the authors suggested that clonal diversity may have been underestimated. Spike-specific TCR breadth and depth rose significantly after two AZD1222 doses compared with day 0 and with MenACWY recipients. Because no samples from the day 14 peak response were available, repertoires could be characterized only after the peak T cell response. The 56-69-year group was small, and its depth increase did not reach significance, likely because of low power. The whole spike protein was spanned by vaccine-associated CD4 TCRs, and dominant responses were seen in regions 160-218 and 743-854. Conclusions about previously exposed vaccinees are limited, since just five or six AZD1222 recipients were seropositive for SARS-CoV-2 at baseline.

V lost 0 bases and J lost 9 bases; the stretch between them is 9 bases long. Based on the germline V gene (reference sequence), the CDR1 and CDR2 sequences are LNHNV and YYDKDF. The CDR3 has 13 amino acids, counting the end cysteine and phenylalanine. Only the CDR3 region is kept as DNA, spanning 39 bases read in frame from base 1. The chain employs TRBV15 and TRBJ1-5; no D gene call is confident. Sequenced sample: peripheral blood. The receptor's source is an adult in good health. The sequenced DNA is TGTGCCACCAGCAGAGAAAGACAAGGGCCCCAGCATTTT. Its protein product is CATSRERQGPQHF.